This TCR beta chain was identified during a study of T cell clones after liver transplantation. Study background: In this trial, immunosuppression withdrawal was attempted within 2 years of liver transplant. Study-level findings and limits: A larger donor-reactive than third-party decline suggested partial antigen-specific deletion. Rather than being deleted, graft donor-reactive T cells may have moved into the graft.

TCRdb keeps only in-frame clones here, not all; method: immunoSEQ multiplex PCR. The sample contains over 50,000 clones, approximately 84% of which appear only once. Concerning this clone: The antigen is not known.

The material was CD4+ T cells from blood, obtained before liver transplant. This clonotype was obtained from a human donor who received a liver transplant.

DNA of the CDR3: TGTGCCAGCAGTGATGGGACCCGGACTACTGAAGCTTTCTTT. Its protein is CASSDGTRTTEAFF. V gene TRBV6-5 combines with J gene TRBJ1-1; a weak D match, TRBD1 (5 bases). The germline V and J ends were trimmed by 5 bases and 5 bases, with 15 bases remaining between them. This CDR3 spans 14 amino acids. Per the germline V gene, CDR1 is MNHEY and CDR2 is SVGAGI.